A single sample is the source of the 10 T cell receptor beta chains below, sequenced in a study of blood T cell repertoires in COVID-19. Assay used: immunoSEQ multiplex PCR; TCRdb lists only in-frame clones, some missing. The data contain about 170,000 clones, around 84% of them singletons. Input material: peripheral blood. The origin of the receptors is a woman aged 70-85 years with COVID-19, enrolled during active disease.

The chain uses TRBV28 and TRBJ2-1, with TRBD2 matching 12 bases. The CDR3 has 15 residues. Germline trimming cut 6 bases from V and 4 bases from J; bases unmatched to any gene: 4. Germline CDR1 and CDR2: MDHEN and SYDVKM. The CDR3: CASRRTSGEYNEQFF. The CDR3 coding sequence is TGTGCCAGCAGGAGGACTAGCGGGGAGTACAATGAGCAGTTCTTC. The whole variable domain, filled in from reference TRBV28 and TRBJ2-1, reads DVKVTQSSRYLVKRTGEKVFLECVQDMDHENMFWYRQDPGLGLRLIYFSYDVKMKEKGDIPEGYSVSREKKERFSLILESASTNQTSMYLCASRRTSGEYNEQFFGPGTRLTVL.

The chain joins TRBV4-1 to TRBJ2-3; D is possibly TRBD1 (6 bases). Trimming shortened V by 2 bases and J by 0 bases, and 21 bases separated the two germline ends. The CDR3 loop spans 19 amino acids. The germline V gene has CDR1 MGHRA and CDR2 YSYEKL. CDR3 DNA: TGCGCCAGCAGCCAAAGGATATTCCGGGACATAGCTAGCACAGATACGCAGTATTTT. Translating gives CASSQRIFRDIASTDTQYF.

The rearrangement links TRBV19 to TRBJ2-2; weak D call: TRBD1 (6 bases). CDR3 size: 16 residues. Between the trimmed V and J ends, which lost 7 bases and 4 bases, there was a span of 19 bases. Germline V gives CDR1 LNHDA, CDR2 SQIVND (reference sequence). The CDR3 protein is CASTNPQGIGTGELFF. In DNA form, the CDR3 reads TGTGCCAGTACCAATCCACAGGGTATCGGCACCGGGGAGCTGTTTTTT. Full variable domain (outside the CDR3, taken from reference TRBV19 and TRBJ2-2): DGGITQSPKYLFRKEGQNVTLSCEQNLNHDAMYWYRQDPGQGLRLIYYSQIVNDFQKGDIAEGYSVSREKKESFPLTVTSAQKNPTAFYLCASTNPQGIGTGELFFGEGSRLTVL.

The chain has TRBV29-1 and TRBJ2-2; D call uncertain. The V end was cut by 4 bases, the J end by 6 bases, with 15 bases between. Germline CDR1 is SQVTM and CDR2 is ANQGSEA. The CDR3 has 14 residues. The CDR3 spells CSVALADSAGELFF. The CDR3 DNA sequence: TGCAGCGTTGCTTTGGCAGACTCGGCCGGGGAGCTGTTTTTT.

CDR3 sequence: CASSITSATGSRKLFF. CDR3 coding DNA: TGTGCCAGTAGTATTACCAGCGCGACAGGCTCCAGAAAACTGTTTTTT. This rearrangement joins TRBV19 to TRBJ1-4, with D maybe TRBD1 (6 bases). Germline V gene data show CDR1 as LNHDA and CDR2 as SQIVND (reference sequence). This CDR3 has 16 amino acids. V was pared by 3 bases and J by 10 bases, with 21 bases between.

As to this clone: A junction boundary mismatches the germline segment, possibly from a read error. This chain uses TRBV28 with TRBJ2-3; tentative D call: TRBD2 (6 bases). CDR3 size: 12 residues. In germline, CDR1 is MDHEN, CDR2 SYDVKM. The DNA for the CDR3 is TGTGCCGGCAGAGGGGAAGCGGGTACGCAGTATTTT. Its translation is CAGRGEAGTQYF.

This chain connects TRBV19 to TRBJ1-3; possibly TRBD1 for D (5 bases). The CDR3 has 15 amino acids. The V end lost 5 bases, the J end lost 0 bases, and 11 bases lay between the germline ends. The V gene's germline CDR1 is LNHDA and CDR2 SQIVND (reference sequence). The chain's CDR3 is CASSAGQSSGNTIYF. CDR3 nucleotides: TGTGCCAGTAGTGCCGGACAAAGCTCTGGAAACACCATATATTTT.

The CDR3 protein is CATGQGSYGETQYF. The DNA for the CDR3 is TGTGCCACCGGACAAGGTTCATATGGAGAGACCCAGTACTTC. The chain is built from TRBV24-1 and TRBJ2-5, with D possibly matching TRBD1 (5 bases). The CDR3 is made up of 14 amino acids. V lost 9 bases, J lost 4 bases, and 17 bases lay in between. The germline V gene has CDR1 KGHDR and CDR2 SFDVKD.

This chain links TRBV30 with TRBJ1-1; D remains unclear. Trimming stripped 3 bases from V and 1 base from J, with 9 bases between. Germline V gives CDR1 GTSNPN, CDR2 SVGIG (reference sequence). The length of the CDR3 is 13 residues. Here the CDR3 DNA reads TGTGCCTGGAGAGTAAACAGGAACACTGAAGCTTTCTTT. Translated: CAWRVNRNTEAFF. The variable domain in full, completed from reference TRBV30 and TRBJ1-1, reads SQTIHQWPATLVQPVGSPLSLECTVEGTSNPNLYWYRQAAGRGLQLLFYSVGIGQISSEVPQNLSASRPQDRQFILSSKKLLLSDSGFYLCAWRVNRNTEAFFGQGTRLTVV.

The V gene is TRBV5-4, the J gene TRBJ2-7, with D perhaps TRBD1 (5 bases). The ends were cut back, 4 bases at V and 2 bases at J, with 13 bases in the middle. The CDR3 length is 14 residues. Germline values: CDR1 SGHNT, CDR2 YYREEE (reference sequence). CDR3 nucleotide sequence: TGTGCCAGCAGCCGACAGATTTCGCCCTACGAGCAGTACTTC. Amino acid sequence: CASSRQISPYEQYF.